This T cell receptor beta chain was obtained from a study of blood T cell repertoires in COVID-19. Repertoires were generated with immunoSEQ multiplex PCR, while TCRdb's copy carries only in-frame clones and drops some. The sample lists 86,000 or so clones, more than 75% occurring once. With V trimmed by 3 bases and J by 1 base, 2 bases remained unmatched. The CDR3 loop spans 14 amino acids. From germline, CDR1 is LGHDT and CDR2 YNNKEL (reference sequence). Sequencing was carried out using peripheral blood. This sequence originates from a man over 45 with active or convalescent COVID-19. The gene calls are TRBV3-1 (or the pseudogene TRBV3-2) and TRBJ2-5, with TRBD2 matching 7 bases. The CDR3 spells CASSHTSVQETQYF. The CDR3 nucleotides read TGTGCCAGCAGCCACACTAGCGTCCAAGAGACCCAGTACTTC.